The 22 T cell receptor beta chains given below trace back to one sample, sequenced in a study of shared clonotypes between healthy human individuals. Produced via immunoSEQ multiplex PCR; TCRdb's table is partial and in-frame only. Found here are 2 million to 2.5 million clones, almost 96% of them singletons; the top ten hold approximately 0.13%. The sequencing input was naive CD4+ T cells sorted from blood. Indicated subset: CD45RA+ positively selected. These receptors were collected from a man aged 18 to 29 in good health.

This clone was detected once. V is TRBV5-4 and J is TRBJ2-7, with D perhaps TRBD2 (6 bases). This CDR3 contains 15 residues. Trimming removed 5 bases from V and 1 base from J, with 16 bases in between. In germline, CDR1 is SGHNT, CDR2 YYREEE (reference sequence). The CDR3 spells CASSSTGEASYEQYF. The CDR3 nucleotides read TGTGCCAGCAGTTCGACGGGGGAAGCGTCCTACGAGCAGTACTTC. Complete variable domain (other parts from reference TRBV5-4 and TRBJ2-7): ETGVTQSPTHLIKTRGQQVTLRCSSQSGHNTVSWYQQALGQGPQFIFQYYREEENGRGNFPPRFSGLQFPNYSSELNVNALELDDSALYLCASSSTGEASYEQYFGPGTRLTVT.

The chain uses TRBV10-1 and TRBJ1-2; TRBD1 matches at 9 bases. The J segment lost 4 bases and the V segment lost 4 bases, leaving 4 bases of the junction unmatched. In germline, CDR1 is WNHNN, CDR2 SYGVQD (reference sequence). The CDR3 covers 14 residues. The CDR3 sequence is CASSAGQGSYGYTF. In nucleotides, the CDR3 is TGCGCCAGCAGTGCGGGACAGGGAAGCTATGGCTACACCTTC.

V and J are TRBV19 and TRBJ1-6; D call uncertain. CDR1 LNHDA and CDR2 SQIVND come from the germline V gene (reference sequence). This CDR3 region has 15 residues. V lost 4 bases and J lost 7, with 14 bases in between. The CDR3 sequence: CASSTASVINSPLHF. For the CDR3, the DNA is TGTGCCAGTAGTACCGCCTCGGTGATCAATTCACCCCTCCACTTT.

About this clone: One junction end disagrees with the germline gene, perhaps due to a read error. The chain links TRBV18 to TRBJ1-6; D call uncertain. The CDR3 is 12 amino acids. Per the germline V gene, CDR1 is KGHSH and CDR2 is LQKENI. CDR3 sequence reads: CASSPPAGVPLF. CDR3 DNA: TGTGCCAGCTCACCACCTGCTGGGGTTCCACTATTT.

The chain combines TRBV7-9 with TRBJ1-4; D perhaps matches TRBD1 (5 bases). The V and J ends lost 5 bases and 1 base respectively, with 11 bases between them. CDR3 size: 15 residues. Germline V gene sequence: CDR1 SEHNR, CDR2 FQNEAQ (reference sequence). CDR3 nucleotide sequence: TGTGCCAGCAGCGTATCAGGGAAAACTAATGAAAAACTGTTTTTT. Its protein is CASSVSGKTNEKLFF.

The chain is built from TRBV6-1 and TRBJ1-5, with TRBD1 identical over 10 bases. V lost 5 bases, J lost 5 bases, and 6 bases stayed unmatched. The CDR3 loop spans 15 amino acids. Germline-derived CDR1 and CDR2 are MNHNS and SASEGT. CDR3 amino acids: CASSPGGQGYQPQHF. The CDR3 coding sequence is TGTGCCAGCAGTCCAGGGGGACAGGGGTATCAGCCCCAGCATTTT.

This clone turned up a few times. V gene TRBV5-6 combines with J gene TRBJ2-1; D is unresolved. CDR1 is SGHDT and CDR2 is YYEEEE in the germline V gene. The CDR3 sequence is 14 residues long. Trimming shortened V by 2 bases and J by 3 bases, and 9 bases separated the two germline ends. The CDR3 nucleotides are TGTGCCAGCAGCTTCTGGACCCTCTACAATGAGCAGTTCTTC. Protein product: CASSFWTLYNEQFF.

The CDR3 reads CASTQSGYSYNEQFF. The CDR3 DNA reads as TGTGCCAGCACCCAAAGCGGGTACTCCTACAATGAGCAGTTCTTC. This chain links TRBV6-1 with TRBJ2-1, with D maybe TRBD2 (6 bases). Germline V gives CDR1 MNHNS, CDR2 SASEGT. The CDR3 has 15 amino acids. The ends were cut back, 7 bases at V and 0 bases at J, with 13 bases in the middle.

The CDR3 DNA follows: TGTGCCAGCAGCGTAGCGACTGGACCCGGGGAGCTGTTTTTT. Translation: CASSVATGPGELFF. The chain recombines TRBV9 with TRBJ2-2; unclear D gene. V shed 0 bases and J shed 6 bases, with 9 bases lying between them. Germline assignment: CDR1 SGDLS and CDR2 YYNGEE. CDR3 size: 14 residues.

The chain is built from TRBV27 and TRBJ1-5; tentatively, D is TRBD1 (6 bases). The CDR3 extends over 15 amino acids. V lost 5 bases to trimming and J lost 5 bases, with 16 bases between them. The V gene's germline CDR1 is MNHEY and CDR2 SMNVEV (reference sequence). This chain's CDR3 is CASSPQGKVDQPQHF. The CDR3 bases are TGTGCCAGCAGTCCACAGGGTAAAGTGGATCAGCCCCAGCATTTT.

The J gene is TRBJ2-4, the V gene TRBV27, with 11 nucleotides matching TRBD1. This CDR3 region has 18 residues. The ends lost 6 bases at V and 0 bases at J; junction bases unmatched: 10. The germline V gene encodes CDR1 MNHEY and CDR2 SMNVEV (reference sequence). The CDR3 here is CASRAGTGGTLAKNIQYF. The CDR3 nucleotides read TGTGCCAGCAGAGCCGGGACAGGGGGTACACTAGCCAAAAACATTCAGTACTTC.

V usage is TRBV7-9 and J usage is TRBJ1-1, with TRBD1 matching over 7 bases. Trimming at V came to 5 bases and at J to 10 bases, leaving 10 bases not matched to a gene. There are 13 residues in the CDR3. Germline CDR1 and CDR2: SEHNR and FQNEAQ (reference sequence). The CDR3 DNA sequence: TGTGCCAGCAGCACAACGACAGGGTTGGCAGCTTTCTTT. Protein product: CASSTTTGLAAFF.

J is TRBJ2-5 and V is TRBV6-4; D may be TRBD2 (5 bases). The CDR3 is 13 residues long. V dropped 6 bases and J dropped 1 base, with 9 bases sitting between them. CDR1 MRHNA and CDR2 SNTAGT come from the germline V gene. In nucleotides, the CDR3 is TGTGCCAGCAGAGGACGGGGCCAAGAGACCCAGTACTTC. Translation: CASRGRGQETQYF.

The chain uses TRBV4-3 and TRBJ2-1; a possible D gene is TRBD1 (6 bases). Trimming removed 1 base at V and 4 bases at J, with 14 bases between. Germline loops: CDR1 LGHNA, CDR2 YSLEER. The length of the CDR3 is 16 residues. The CDR3 region is CASSQVDRSSYNEQFF. CDR3 nucleotides: TGCGCCAGCAGCCAAGTCGACAGGTCCAGTTACAATGAGCAGTTCTTC.

This clone appeared once. Other DNA sequences of this sample code for an identical CDR3. The gene calls are TRBV4-1 and TRBJ2-5, with D unclear. Germline values: CDR1 MGHRA, CDR2 YSYEKL. The V gene lost 1 base and the J gene lost 5 bases, with 11 bases spanning the gap. The CDR3 contains 14 residues. CDR3 DNA: TGCGCCAGCAGCCAAGTGCTTGCGGTGGAGACCCAGTACTTC. It codes for CASSQVLAVETQYF.

This sequence joins TRBV9 and TRBJ1-4; D is unclear. The V end was cut by 2 bases, the J end by 7 bases, with 12 bases between. Germline V gene sequence: CDR1 SGDLS, CDR2 YYNGEE. The CDR3 totals 14 residues. CDR3 coding DNA: TGTGCCAGCAGCGTCGGGGTAGCGAGTGAAAAACTGTTTTTT. It codes for CASSVGVASEKLFF. The variable domain in full, with the rest retrieved from reference TRBV9 and TRBJ1-4, is DSGVTQTPKHLITATGQRVTLRCSPRSGDLSVYWYQQSLDQGLQFLIQYYNGEERAKGNILERFSAQQFPDLHSELNLSSLELGDSALYFCASSVGVASEKLFFGSGTQLSVL.

CDR3 sequence (DNA): TGTGCCAGCTCACCACCTAAACAGGGGGCGTTCAATTCACCCCTCCACTTT. The encoded protein is CASSPPKQGAFNSPLHF. V is TRBV18 and J is TRBJ1-6, with TRBD1 matching 9 bases. Germline V gives CDR1 KGHSH, CDR2 LQKENI. The CDR3 has 17 residues. The ends lost 0 bases at V and 7 bases at J; junction bases unmatched: 7.

V and J are TRBV25-1 and TRBJ1-4; D is possibly TRBD1 (6 bases). CDR3 length equals 15 residues. CDR1 is MGHDK and CDR2 is SYGVNS in the germline V gene. Trimming left V 2 bases short and J 7 bases short, with 14 bases between. The CDR3 nucleotides read TGTGCCAGCAGTGAAACAGCCTTAGGGGGTGAAAAACTGTTTTTT. Translating it yields CASSETALGGEKLFF.

This chain uses TRBV10-2 with TRBJ2-1, with a weak D call TRBD2 (6 bases). Germline V CDR1 and CDR2: WSHSY, SAAADI. The CDR3 has 13 residues. V was clipped by 6 bases and J by 7 bases, with 13 bases between them. The DNA for the CDR3 is TGCGCCAGCAGGGGACTGGAACCAAATGAGCAGTTCTTC. It yields the protein CASRGLEPNEQFF.

For this clone: Other DNA sequences from this sample encode an identical CDR3 as well. The rearrangement links TRBV29-1 to TRBJ1-1; the D gene is possibly TRBD1 (6 bases). Germline CDR1 reads SQVTM; CDR2 reads ANQGSEA. The CDR3 is 11 amino acids. The CDR3 loop reads CSVQGNTEAFF. CDR3 sequence (DNA): TGCAGTGTACAGGGGAACACTGAAGCTTTCTTT.

The J gene is TRBJ2-3, the V gene TRBV5-4; D perhaps matches TRBD1 (5 bases). V was clipped by 0 bases and J by 5 bases, with 13 bases between them. CDR3 size: 15 residues. Germline loops: CDR1 SGHNT, CDR2 YYREEE (reference sequence). The CDR3 DNA is TGTGCCAGCAGCTTGGCCCCCCAGGGCATAGATACGCAGTATTTT. Translating it yields CASSLAPQGIDTQYF. Variable domain in full (rest from reference TRBV5-4 and TRBJ2-3): ETGVTQSPTHLIKTRGQQVTLRCSSQSGHNTVSWYQQALGQGPQFIFQYYREEENGRGNFPPRFSGLQFPNYSSELNVNALELDDSALYLCASSLAPQGIDTQYFGPGTRLTVL.

CDR3 in amino acids: CASRTGGLGDTQYF. For the CDR3, the DNA is TGTGCCAGCAGGACGGGGGGGCTCGGGGATACGCAGTATTTT. V usage is TRBV28 and J usage is TRBJ2-3, with 8 bases that match TRBD2. The CDR3 contains 14 residues. With V trimmed by 6 bases and J by 6 bases, 8 bases remained unmatched. Germline V gene lookup returns CDR1 MDHEN and CDR2 SYDVKM.